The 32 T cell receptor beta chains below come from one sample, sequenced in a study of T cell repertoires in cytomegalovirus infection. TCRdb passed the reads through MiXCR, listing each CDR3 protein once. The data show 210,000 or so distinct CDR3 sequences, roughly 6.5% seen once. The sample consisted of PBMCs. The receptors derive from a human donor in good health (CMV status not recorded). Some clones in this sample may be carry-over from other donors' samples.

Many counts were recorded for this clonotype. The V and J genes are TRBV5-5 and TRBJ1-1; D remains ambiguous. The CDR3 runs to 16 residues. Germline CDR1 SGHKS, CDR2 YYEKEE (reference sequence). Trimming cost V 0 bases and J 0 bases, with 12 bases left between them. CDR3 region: CASSLAGQRLNTEAFF. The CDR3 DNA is TGTGCCAGCAGCTTGGCAGGCCAGAGGTTGAACACTGAAGCTTTCTTT.

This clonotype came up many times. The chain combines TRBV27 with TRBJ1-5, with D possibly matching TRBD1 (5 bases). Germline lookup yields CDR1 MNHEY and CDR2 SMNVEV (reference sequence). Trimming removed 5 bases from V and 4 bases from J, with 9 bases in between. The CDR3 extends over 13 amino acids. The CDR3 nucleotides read TGTGCCAGCAGTGACAGCGTTAATCAGCCCCAGCATTTT. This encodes CASSDSVNQPQHF.

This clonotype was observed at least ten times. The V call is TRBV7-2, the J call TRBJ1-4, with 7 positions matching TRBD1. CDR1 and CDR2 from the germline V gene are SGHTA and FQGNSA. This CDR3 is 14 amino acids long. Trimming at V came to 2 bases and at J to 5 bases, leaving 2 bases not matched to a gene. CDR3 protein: CASSLNRGNEKLFF. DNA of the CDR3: TGTGCCAGCAGCTTAAACAGGGGAAATGAAAAACTGTTTTTT.

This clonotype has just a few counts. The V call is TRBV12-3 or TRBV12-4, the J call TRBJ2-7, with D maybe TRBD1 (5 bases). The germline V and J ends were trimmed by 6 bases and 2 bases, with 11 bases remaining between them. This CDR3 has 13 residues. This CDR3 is CASRNQGAYEQYF. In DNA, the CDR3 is TGTGCCAGCAGGAACCAAGGGGCCTACGAGCAGTACTTC.

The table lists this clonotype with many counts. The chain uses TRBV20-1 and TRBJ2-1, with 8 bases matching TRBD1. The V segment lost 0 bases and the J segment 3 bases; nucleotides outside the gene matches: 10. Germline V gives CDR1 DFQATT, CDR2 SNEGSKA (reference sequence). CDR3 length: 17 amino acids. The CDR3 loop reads CSARDQGARINYNEQFF. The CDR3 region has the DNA TGCAGTGCTAGAGATCAGGGGGCCCGAATAAACTACAATGAGCAGTTCTTC.

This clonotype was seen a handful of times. CDR3 residues: CSALIVPTGNTIYF. CDR3 bases: TGCAGTGCTCTTATAGTCCCGACTGGAAACACCATATATTTT. J is TRBJ1-3 and V is TRBV20-1; D call uncertain. The CDR3 has 14 residues. CDR1 DFQATT and CDR2 SNEGSKA come from the germline V gene (reference sequence). V lost 5 bases and J 2 bases, leaving 13 bases between the germline ends.

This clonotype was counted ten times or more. DNA of the CDR3: TGTGCCAGCAGCGCGCTGAGGAAAGGATACAATGAGCAGTTCTTC. Protein: CASSALRKGYNEQFF. This chain connects TRBV5-8 to TRBJ2-1, with D unclear. This CDR3 has 15 residues. Germline V gives CDR1 SGHTS, CDR2 YDEGEE. Trimming removed 4 bases from V and 4 bases from J, with 15 bases in between.

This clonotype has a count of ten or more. The DNA of the CDR3 is TGTGCCAGCAGCCCTTATTGGGACAGGGGCGAACCGGCTAATGAAAAACTGTTTTTT. Its translation is CASSPYWDRGEPANEKLFF. This sequence joins TRBV6-2 or TRBV6-3 and TRBJ1-4, with 10 bases lining up with TRBD1. The length of the CDR3 is 19 residues. Trimming removed 6 bases from V and 3 bases from J; junction bases left unmatched: 16. Looked up from germline, CDR1 is MNHEY and CDR2 is SVGEGT.

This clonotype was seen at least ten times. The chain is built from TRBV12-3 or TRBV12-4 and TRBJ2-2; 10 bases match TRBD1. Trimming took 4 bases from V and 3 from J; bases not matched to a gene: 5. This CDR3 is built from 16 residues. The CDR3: CASSSSGTGDTGELFF. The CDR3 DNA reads TGTGCCAGCAGTTCATCCGGGACAGGGGACACCGGGGAGCTGTTTTTT.

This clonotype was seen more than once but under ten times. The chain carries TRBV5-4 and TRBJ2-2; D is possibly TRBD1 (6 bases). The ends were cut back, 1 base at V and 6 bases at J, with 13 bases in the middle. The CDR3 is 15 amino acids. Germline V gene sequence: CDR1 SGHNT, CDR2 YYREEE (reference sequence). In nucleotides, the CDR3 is TGTGCCAGCAGCTTGCGGGACACCGTCCCCGGGGAGCTGTTTTTT. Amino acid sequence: CASSLRDTVPGELFF.

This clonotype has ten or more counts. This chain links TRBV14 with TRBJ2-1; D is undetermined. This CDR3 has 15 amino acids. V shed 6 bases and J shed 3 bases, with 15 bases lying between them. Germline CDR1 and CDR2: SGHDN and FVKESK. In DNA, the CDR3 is TGTGCCAGCAGTCTCGGATACCTCGGCTACAATGAGCAGTTCTTC. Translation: CASSLGYLGYNEQFF.

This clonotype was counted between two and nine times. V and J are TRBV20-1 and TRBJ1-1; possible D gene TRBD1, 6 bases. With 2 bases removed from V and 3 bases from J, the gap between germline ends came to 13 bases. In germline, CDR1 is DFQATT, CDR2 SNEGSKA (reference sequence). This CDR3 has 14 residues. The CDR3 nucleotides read TGCAGTGCTAGAAGTAGGCAGGGGTACACTGAAGCTTTCTTT. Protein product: CSARSRQGYTEAFF.

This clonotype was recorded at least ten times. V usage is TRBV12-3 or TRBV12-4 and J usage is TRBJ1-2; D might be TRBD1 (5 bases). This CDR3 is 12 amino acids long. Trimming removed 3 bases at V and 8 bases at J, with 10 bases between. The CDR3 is CASSFRVRGYTF. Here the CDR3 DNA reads TGTGCCAGCAGTTTCAGGGTACGCGGCTACACCTTC.

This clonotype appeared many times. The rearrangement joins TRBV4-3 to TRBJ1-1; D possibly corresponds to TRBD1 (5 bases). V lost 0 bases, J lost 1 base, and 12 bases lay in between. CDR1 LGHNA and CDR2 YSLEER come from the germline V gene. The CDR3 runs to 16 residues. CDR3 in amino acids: CASSQDGVGGNTEAFF. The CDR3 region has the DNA TGCGCCAGCAGCCAAGATGGAGTTGGGGGGAACACTGAAGCTTTCTTT.

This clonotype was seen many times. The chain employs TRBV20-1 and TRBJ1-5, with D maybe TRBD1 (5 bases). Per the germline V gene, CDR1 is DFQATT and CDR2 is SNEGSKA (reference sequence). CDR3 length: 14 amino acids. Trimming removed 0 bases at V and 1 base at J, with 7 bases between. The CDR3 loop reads CSAREGHSNQPQHF. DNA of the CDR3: TGCAGTGCTAGAGAAGGACACAGCAATCAGCCCCAGCATTTT.

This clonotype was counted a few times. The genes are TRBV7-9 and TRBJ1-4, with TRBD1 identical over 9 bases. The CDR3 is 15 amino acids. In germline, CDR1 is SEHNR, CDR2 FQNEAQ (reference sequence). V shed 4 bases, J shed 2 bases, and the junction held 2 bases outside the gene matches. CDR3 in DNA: TGTGCCAGCAGCTACAGGGGGCATACTAATGAAAAACTGTTTTTT. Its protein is CASSYRGHTNEKLFF.

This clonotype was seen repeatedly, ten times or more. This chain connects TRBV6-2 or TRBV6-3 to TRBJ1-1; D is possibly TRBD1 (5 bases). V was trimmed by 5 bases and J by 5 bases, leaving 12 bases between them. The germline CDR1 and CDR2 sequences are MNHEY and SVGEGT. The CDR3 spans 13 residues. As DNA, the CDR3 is TGTGCCAGCAGTCGCCACAGGAAGACTGAAGCTTTCTTT. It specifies CASSRHRKTEAFF.

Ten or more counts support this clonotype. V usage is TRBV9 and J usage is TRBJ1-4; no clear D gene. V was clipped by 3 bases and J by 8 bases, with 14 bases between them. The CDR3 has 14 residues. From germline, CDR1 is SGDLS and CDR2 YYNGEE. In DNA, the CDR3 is TGTGCCAGCAGCGCGGGCCTAACGACAGAAAAACTGTTTTTT. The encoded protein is CASSAGLTTEKLFF.

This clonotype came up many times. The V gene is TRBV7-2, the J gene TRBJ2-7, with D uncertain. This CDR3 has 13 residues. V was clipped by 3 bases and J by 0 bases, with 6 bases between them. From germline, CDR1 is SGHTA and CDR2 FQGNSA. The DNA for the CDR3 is TGTGCCAGCAGCTTCAGAATCTCCTACGAGCAGTACTTC. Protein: CASSFRISYEQYF.

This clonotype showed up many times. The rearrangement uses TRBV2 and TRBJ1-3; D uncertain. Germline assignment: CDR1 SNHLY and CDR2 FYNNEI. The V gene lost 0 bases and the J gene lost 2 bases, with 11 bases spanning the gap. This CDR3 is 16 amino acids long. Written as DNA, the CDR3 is TGTGCCAGCAGTGAAGCTGGCGGGCTTACTGGAAACACCATATATTTT. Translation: CASSEAGGLTGNTIYF.

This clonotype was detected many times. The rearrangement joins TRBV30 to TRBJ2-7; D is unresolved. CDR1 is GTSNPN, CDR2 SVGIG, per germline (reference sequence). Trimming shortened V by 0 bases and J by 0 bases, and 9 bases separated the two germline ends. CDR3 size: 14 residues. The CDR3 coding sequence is TGTGCCTGGAGTGTACGACCGACCTCCTACGAGCAGTACTTC. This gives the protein CAWSVRPTSYEQYF.

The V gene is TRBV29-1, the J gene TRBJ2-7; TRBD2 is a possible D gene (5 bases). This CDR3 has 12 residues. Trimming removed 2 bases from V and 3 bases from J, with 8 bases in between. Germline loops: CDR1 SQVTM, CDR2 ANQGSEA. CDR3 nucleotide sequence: TGCAGCGTTGAACGTGGAGGCTACGAGCAGTACTTC. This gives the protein CSVERGGYEQYF.

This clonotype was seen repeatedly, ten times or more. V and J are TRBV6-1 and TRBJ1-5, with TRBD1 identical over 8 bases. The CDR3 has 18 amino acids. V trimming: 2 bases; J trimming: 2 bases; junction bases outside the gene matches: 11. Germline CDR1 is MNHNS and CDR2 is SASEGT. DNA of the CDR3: TGTGCCAGCAGTGAATGGGTGGCAGGGGGCTTTGGCAATCAGCCCCAGCATTTT. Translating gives CASSEWVAGGFGNQPQHF.

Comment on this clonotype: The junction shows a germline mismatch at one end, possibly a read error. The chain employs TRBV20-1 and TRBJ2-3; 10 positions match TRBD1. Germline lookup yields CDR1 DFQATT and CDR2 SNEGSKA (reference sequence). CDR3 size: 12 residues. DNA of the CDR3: TGCAGTGCTAGGGACTCGGGACAGGGGACGGATTTT. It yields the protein CSARDSGQGTDF.

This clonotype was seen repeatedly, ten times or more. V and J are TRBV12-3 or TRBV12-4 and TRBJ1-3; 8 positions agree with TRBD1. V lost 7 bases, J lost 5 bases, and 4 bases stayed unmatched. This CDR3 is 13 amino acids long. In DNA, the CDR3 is TGTGCCAGCACACGGACAGGGAGAAACACCATATATTTT. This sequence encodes CASTRTGRNTIYF.

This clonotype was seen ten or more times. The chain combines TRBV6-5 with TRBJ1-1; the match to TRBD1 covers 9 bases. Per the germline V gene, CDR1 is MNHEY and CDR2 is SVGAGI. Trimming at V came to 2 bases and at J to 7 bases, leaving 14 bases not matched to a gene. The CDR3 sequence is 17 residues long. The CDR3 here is CASSYGGAVDRGIEAFF. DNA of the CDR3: TGTGCCAGCAGTTACGGAGGTGCTGTCGACAGGGGGATTGAAGCTTTCTTT.

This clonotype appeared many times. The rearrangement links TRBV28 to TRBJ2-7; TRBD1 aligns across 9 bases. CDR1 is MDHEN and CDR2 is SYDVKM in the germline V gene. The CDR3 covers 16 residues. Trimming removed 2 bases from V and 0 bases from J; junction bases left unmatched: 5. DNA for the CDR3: TGTGCCAGCAGTTTAGTGCTGACAGGGGGCTCCTACGAGCAGTACTTC. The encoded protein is CASSLVLTGGSYEQYF.

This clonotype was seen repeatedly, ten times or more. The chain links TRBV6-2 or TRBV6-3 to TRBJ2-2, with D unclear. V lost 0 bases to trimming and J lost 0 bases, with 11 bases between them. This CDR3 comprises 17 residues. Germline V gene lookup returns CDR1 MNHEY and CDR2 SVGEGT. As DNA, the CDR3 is TGTGCCAGCAGTTACTCGAGTTCGGCAACGAACACCGGGGAGCTGTTTTTT. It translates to CASSYSSSATNTGELFF.

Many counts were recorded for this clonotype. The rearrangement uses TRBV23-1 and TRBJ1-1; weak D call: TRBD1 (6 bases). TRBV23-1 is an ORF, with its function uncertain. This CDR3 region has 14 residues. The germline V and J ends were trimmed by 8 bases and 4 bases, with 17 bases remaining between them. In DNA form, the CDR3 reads TGCGCCAGCTCCCGGCAGGGGCTGAGCACTGAAGCTTTCTTT. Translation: CASSRQGLSTEAFF.

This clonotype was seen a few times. DNA of the CDR3: TGTGCTACCAGGGAGGCGGGGACTTACACCGGGGAGCTGTTTTTT. It encodes CATREAGTYTGELFF. V gene TRBV19 combines with J gene TRBJ2-2, with TRBD2 as a possible D gene (6 bases). CDR1 is LNHDA, CDR2 SQIVND, per germline (reference sequence). This CDR3 spans 15 amino acids.

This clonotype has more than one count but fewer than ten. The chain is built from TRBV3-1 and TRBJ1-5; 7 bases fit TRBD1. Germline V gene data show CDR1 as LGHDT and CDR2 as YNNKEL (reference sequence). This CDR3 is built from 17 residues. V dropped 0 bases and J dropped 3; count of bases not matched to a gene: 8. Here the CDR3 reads CASSQDPRTGTNQPQHF. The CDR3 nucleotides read TGTGCCAGCAGCCAAGATCCCCGGACAGGCACCAATCAGCCCCAGCATTTT.

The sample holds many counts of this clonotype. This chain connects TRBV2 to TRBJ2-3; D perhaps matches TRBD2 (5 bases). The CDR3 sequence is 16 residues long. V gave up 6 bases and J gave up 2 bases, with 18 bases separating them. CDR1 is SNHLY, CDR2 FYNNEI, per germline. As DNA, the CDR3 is TGTGCCAGCAGGGCCGGAATCGGACTCACCACAGATACGCAGTATTTT. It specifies CASRAGIGLTTDTQYF.